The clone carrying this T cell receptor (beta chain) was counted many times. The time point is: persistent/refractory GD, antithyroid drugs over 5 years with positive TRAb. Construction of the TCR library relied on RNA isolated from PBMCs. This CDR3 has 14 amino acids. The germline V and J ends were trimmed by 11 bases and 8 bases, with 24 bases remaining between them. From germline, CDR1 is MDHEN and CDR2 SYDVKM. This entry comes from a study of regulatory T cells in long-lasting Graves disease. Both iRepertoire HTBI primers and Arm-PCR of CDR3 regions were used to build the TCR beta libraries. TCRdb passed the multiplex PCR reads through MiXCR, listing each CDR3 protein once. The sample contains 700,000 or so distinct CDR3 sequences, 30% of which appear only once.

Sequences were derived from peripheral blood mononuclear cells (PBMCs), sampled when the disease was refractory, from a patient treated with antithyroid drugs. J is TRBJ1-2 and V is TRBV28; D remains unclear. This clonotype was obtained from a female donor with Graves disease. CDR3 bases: TGTGCCGCCAGTGGGTCACCCCTTAATAGGGGCTACACCTTC. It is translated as CAASGSPLNRGYTF.